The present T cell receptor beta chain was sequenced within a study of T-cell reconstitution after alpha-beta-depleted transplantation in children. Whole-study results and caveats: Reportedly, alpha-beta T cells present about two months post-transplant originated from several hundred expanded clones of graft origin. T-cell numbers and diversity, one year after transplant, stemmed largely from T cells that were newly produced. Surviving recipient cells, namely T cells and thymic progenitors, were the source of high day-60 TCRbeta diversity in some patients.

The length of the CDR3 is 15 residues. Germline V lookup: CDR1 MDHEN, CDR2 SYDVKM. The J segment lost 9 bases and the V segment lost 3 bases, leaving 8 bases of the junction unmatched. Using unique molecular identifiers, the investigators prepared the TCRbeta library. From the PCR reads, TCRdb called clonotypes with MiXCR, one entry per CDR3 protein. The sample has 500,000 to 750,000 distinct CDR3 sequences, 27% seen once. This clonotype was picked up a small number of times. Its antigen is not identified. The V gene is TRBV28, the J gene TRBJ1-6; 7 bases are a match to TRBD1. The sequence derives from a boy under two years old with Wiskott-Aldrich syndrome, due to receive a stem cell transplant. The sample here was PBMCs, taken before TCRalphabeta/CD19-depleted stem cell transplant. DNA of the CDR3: TGTGCCAGCAGTTTTCCACAGGGGTTAAGTTCACCCCTCCACTTT. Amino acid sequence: CASSFPQGLSSPLHF.